This is a list of T cell receptor beta chains from one sample in a study of T-cell reconstitution after alpha-beta-depleted transplantation in children. TCRdb ran MiXCR on the PCR reads and lists one entry per CDR3 protein. This table holds 300,000 to 350,000 distinct CDR3 sequences, 23% found once. The sample consisted of PBMCs, mostly from graft donor cells, taken 180 days after TCRalphabeta/CD19-depleted stem cell transplant. All receptors come from a male patient aged 10 to 17 who had a stem cell transplant for acute lymphoblastic leukemia, so the T cells may come from the graft donor. Each CDR3 is given with its conserved first and last residue. A D gene is named only where the DNA matches it firmly. Size tells how often a clone was seen (once, few, many) or the class of an expanded clone, and some rows leave it out.

D gene	V gene	J gene	clone size	CDR3 protein	CDR3 DNA
.	TRBV5-1	TRBJ2-1	few	CASSGTGFSSYNEQFF	TGCGCCAGCAGCGGGACTGGGTTTAGCTCCTACAATGAGCAGTTCTTC
TRBD2	TRBV7-8	TRBJ2-5	few	CASSLWGREGETQYF	TGTGCCAGCAGCTTATGGGGGAGGGAGGGAGAGACCCAGTACTTC
.	TRBV15	TRBJ2-7	few	CATSRDPRLYEQYF	TGTGCCACCAGCAGAGATCCTAGATTGTACGAGCAGTACTTC
.	TRBV7-9	TRBJ2-4	few	CASSLAGVDIQYF	TGTGCCAGCAGCTTAGCCGGTGTTGACATTCAGTACTTC
TRBD1	TRBV5-1	TRBJ2-2	few	CASSFQGATGELFF	TGCGCCAGCAGCTTCCAGGGGGCTACCGGGGAGCTGTTTTTT
.	TRBV27	TRBJ2-7	.	CASSLRTLPRLYEQYF	TGTGCCAGCAGTTTACGGACCTTACCGCGCCTCTACGAGCAGTACTTC
.	TRBV29-1	TRBJ2-1	few	CSVRQVTYNEQFF	TGCAGCGTACGACAGGTGACTTACAATGAGCAGTTCTTC
.	TRBV12-3/TRBV12-4	TRBJ2-7	.	CASSLLGSNYEQYF	TGTGCCAGCAGTTTATTGGGGTCTAACTACGAGCAGTACTTC
TRBD2	TRBV5-1	TRBJ2-3	many	CASSSWTSGSKPQYF	TGCGCCAGCAGCTCCTGGACTAGCGGGTCAAAGCCGCAGTATTTT
TRBD2	TRBV5-1	TRBJ2-1	.	CASSFLAGVRNEQFF	TGCGCCAGCAGCTTCCTAGCGGGAGTAAGAAATGAGCAGTTCTTC
.	TRBV5-6	TRBJ2-3	few	CASSLVHHTQYF	TGTGCCAGCAGCTTGGTTCACCATACGCAGTATTTT
.	TRBV12-3/TRBV12-4	TRBJ2-5	.	CASSLARRRETQYF	TGTGCCAGCAGTTTAGCGCGGAGGAGGGAGACCCAGTACTTC
TRBD2	TRBV20-1	TRBJ2-1	.	CSARDLPGLAGNSYNEQFF	TGCAGTGCTAGAGATCTTCCGGGACTAGCGGGAAATAGTTACAATGAGCAGTTCTTC
TRBD1	TRBV24-1	TRBJ2-7	few	CATSDSGTGTYEQYF	TGTGCCACCAGTGATTCCGGGACAGGGACCTACGAGCAGTACTTC
.	TRBV10-3	TRBJ2-2	few	CAISGLLETGELFF	TGTGCCATCAGTGGGCTGTTAGAAACCGGGGAGCTGTTTTTT
.	TRBV20-1	TRBJ2-1	few	CSARDLGDRTDEQFF	TGCAGTGCTAGAGATCTAGGAGACAGGACGGATGAGCAGTTCTTC
.	TRBV27	TRBJ2-2	few	CASSPSGLAGAGELFF	TGTGCCAGCAGCCCCAGTGGGCTAGCTGGTGCCGGGGAGCTGTTTTTT
.	TRBV12-3/TRBV12-4	TRBJ2-1	.	CASSLDSGYEQFF	TGTGCCAGCAGTTTAGATTCGGGCTATGAGCAGTTCTTC
.	TRBV3-1	TRBJ1-1	few	CASTRATEAFF	TGTGCCAGCACAAGGGCCACTGAAGCTTTCTTT
.	TRBV7-9	TRBJ1-1	.	CASSLISSANTEAFF	TGTGCCAGCAGCTTAATTTCAAGCGCGAACACTGAAGCTTTCTTT
.	TRBV4-1	TRBJ1-6	.	CASSPGTDNSPLHF	TGCGCCAGCAGCCCCGGGACGGACAATTCACCCCTCCACTTT
.	TRBV7-7	TRBJ2-5	.	CASSTDGGETQYF	TGTGCCAGCAGCACTGACGGAGGGGAGACCCAGTACTTC
.	TRBV25-1	TRBJ2-7	.	CASTVGQGHEQYF	TGTGCCAGCACGGTCGGGCAGGGACACGAGCAGTACTTC
TRBD1	TRBV25-1	TRBJ1-1	few	CASSEDRELKGDTEAFF	TGTGCCAGCAGTGAAGACAGGGAGCTCAAGGGGGACACTGAAGCTTTCTTT
TRBD2	TRBV5-1	TRBJ2-7	few	CASSMATGRPSYEQYF	TGCGCCAGCAGCATGGCTACCGGGAGGCCTTCCTACGAGCAGTACTTC
.	TRBV20-1	TRBJ2-2	few	CSASSWGTGELFF	TGCAGTGCTAGTAGTTGGGGCACCGGGGAGCTGTTTTTT
.	TRBV6-1	TRBJ2-7	.	CASSDLGQLYEQYF	TGTGCCAGCAGTGACCTTGGACAGCTTTACGAGCAGTACTTC
TRBD2	TRBV12-3/TRBV12-4	TRBJ2-7	.	CASSLTSGVTYEQYF	TGTGCCAGCAGTTTGACTAGCGGGGTAACCTACGAGCAGTACTTC
TRBD2	TRBV7-9	TRBJ2-1	.	CASSLKWTSGNYEQFF	TGTGCCAGCAGCTTGAAATGGACTAGCGGGAACTATGAGCAGTTCTTC
TRBD1	TRBV5-1	TRBJ2-5	few	CASSIALTGRGETQYF	TGCGCCAGCAGCATCGCGTTGACAGGGAGAGGAGAGACCCAGTACTTC
TRBD1	TRBV29-1	TRBJ1-5	.	CSVAMTGGNQPQHF	TGCAGCGTCGCTATGACAGGGGGCAATCAGCCCCAGCATTTT
.	TRBV19	TRBJ2-7	.	CAGSISWSYEQYF	TGTGCCGGTAGTATCTCTTGGTCCTACGAGCAGTACTTC
TRBD1	TRBV29-1	TRBJ1-2	.	CSVQGERVGYTF	TGCAGCGTGCAGGGGGAACGAGTTGGCTACACCTTC
.	TRBV13	TRBJ1-1	.	CASSLGEGGVTEAFF	TGTGCCAGCAGCTTAGGGGAGGGCGGGGTCACTGAAGCTTTCTTT
.	TRBV5-6	TRBJ1-5	.	CASSLTSMAGDFYSNQPQHF	TGTGCCAGCAGCTTGACATCAATGGCCGGGGACTTTTATAGCAATCAGCCCCAGCATTTT
.	TRBV5-1	TRBJ2-3	few	CASSLGPLGPPDTQYF	TGCGCCAGCAGCTTGGGTCCTCTAGGTCCTCCAGATACGCAGTATTTT
.	TRBV29-1	TRBJ2-1	few	CSVEDGQFF	TGCAGCGTTGAAGATGGGCAGTTCTTC
.	TRBV18	TRBJ2-7	few	CASSPQPEALLGHEQYF	TGTGCCAGCTCACCCCAGCCAGAGGCCCTCTTAGGCCACGAGCAGTACTTC
TRBD2	TRBV29-1	TRBJ2-2	few	CSVEDPRLAANTGELFF	TGCAGCGTTGAAGATCCCCGACTAGCAGCGAACACCGGGGAGCTGTTTTTT
TRBD1	TRBV4-1	TRBJ2-7	.	CASSFLTGGSEQYF	TGCGCCAGCAGCTTCCTGACAGGGGGCAGTGAGCAGTACTTC
TRBD1	TRBV20-1	TRBJ2-5	.	CSASKDRGLETQYF	TGCAGTGCTAGCAAAGACAGGGGGCTCGAGACCCAGTACTTC
.	TRBV3-1	TRBJ2-3	.	CASSQDGYSVGRTDTQYF	TGTGCCAGCAGCCAAGATGGGTATAGCGTTGGCCGCACAGATACGCAGTATTTT
TRBD1	TRBV7-3	TRBJ2-7	few	CASSLIGTASYEQYF	TGTGCCAGCAGCCTGATTGGGACAGCATCCTACGAGCAGTACTTC
.	TRBV11-2	TRBJ2-7	.	CASSLATVHEQYF	TGTGCCAGCAGCTTAGCTACGGTCCACGAGCAGTACTTC
.	TRBV7-9	TRBJ1-1	.	CASSLTMGGGLQAFF	TGTGCCAGCAGCTTAACCATGGGGGGGGGTCTTCAAGCTTTCTTT